This is a list of T cell receptor beta chains from one sample in a study of beta chain features in type 1 diabetes. Produced via immunoSEQ multiplex PCR; TCRdb's table is partial and in-frame only. This table holds about 370,000 clones, about 10% found once. The source material was central memory CD4+ T cells from blood. These TCRs come from a man between 25 and 39 years old with type 1 diabetes. Both conserved end residues are part of each CDR3. The D gene is left open where the match is weak. Only some rows state a clone size, as once, few, many or a class for expanded clones.

size | D | length | J | V | CDR3 | DNA
few | . | 12 | TRBJ1-2 | TRBV4-2 | CASSQADRGYTF | TGTGCCAGCAGCCAAGCCGATAGGGGCTACACCTTC
few | . | 14 | TRBJ2-3 | TRBV2 | CASSARIPSDTQYF | TGTGCCAGCAGTGCCCGAATACCCTCGGATACGCAGTATTTT
. | . | 14 | TRBJ2-3 | TRBV5-1 | CASSLGATSDTQYF | TGCGCCAGCAGCTTGGGTGCTACTTCAGATACGCAGTATTTT
. | TRBD1 | 15 | TRBJ2-1 | TRBV19 | CASNITPTGGREQFF | TGTGCCAGTAATATAACTCCGACAGGGGGTAGGGAGCAGTTCTTC
. | TRBD1 | 13 | TRBJ2-1 | TRBV6-1 | CASRGQGYNEQFF | TGTGCCAGTCGCGGACAGGGCTACAATGAGCAGTTCTTC
few | TRBD1 | 15 | TRBJ2-5 | TRBV27 | CASSTLTGGKETQYF | TGTGCCAGCAGTACCCTCACAGGGGGTAAGGAGACCCAGTACTTC
few | . | 15 | TRBJ2-4 | TRBV10-3 | CASSYSFGGPDIQYF | TGTGCCAGCAGTTACTCGTTTGGGGGACCGGACATTCAGTACTTC
. | . | 12 | TRBJ2-1 | TRBV6-6 | CASSSDYNEQFF | TGTGCCAGCAGTTCGGATTACAATGAGCAGTTCTTC
many | . | 16 | TRBJ2-6 | TRBV18 | CASSPTGYSGANVLTF | TGTGCCAGCTCACCGACAGGTTATTCTGGGGCCAACGTCCTGACTTTC
. | . | 12 | TRBJ1-1 | TRBV6-1 | CASSEQRTEAFF | TGTGCCAGCAGTGAACAGCGGACTGAAGCTTTCTTT
few | TRBD2 | 14 | TRBJ2-4 | TRBV7-3 | CASSSPTSPNIQYF | TGTGCCAGCAGCTCCCCGACTAGCCCAAACATTCAGTACTTC
few | . | 13 | TRBJ1-5 | TRBV6-4 | CASSSDRRQPQHF | TGTGCCAGCAGTTCGGACCGCCGACAGCCCCAGCATTTT
few | TRBD2 | 15 | TRBJ2-1 | TRBV5-1 | CASSSLAGEYNEQFF | TGCGCCAGCTCGTCACTAGCGGGAGAGTACAATGAGCAGTTCTTC
few | TRBD2 | 15 | TRBJ2-5 | TRBV18 | CASSPREGPLETQYF | TGTGCCAGCTCACCGAGGGAGGGCCCCCTGGAGACCCAGTACTTC
few | . | 15 | TRBJ1-2 | TRBV7-9 | CASSSERAKSYGYTF | TGTGCCAGCAGCTCCGAGAGGGCCAAGAGCTATGGCTACACCTTC
. | TRBD2 | 15 | TRBJ2-3 | TRBV7-6 | CASSLMASGRDTQYF | TGTGCCAGCAGCTTAATGGCTAGCGGGAGAGATACGCAGTATTTT
many | . | 13 | TRBJ2-7 | TRBV28 | CASSLWAVYEQYF | TGTGCCAGCAGTTTATGGGCAGTCTACGAGCAGTACTTC
. | . | 16 | TRBJ2-6 | TRBV5-6 | CASSLWRGSGANVLTF | TGTGCCAGCAGCTTGTGGCGGGGCTCTGGGGCCAACGTCCTGACTTTC
few | . | 13 | TRBJ1-1 | TRBV7-2 | CASSLAWNTEAFF | TGTGCCAGCAGCTTAGCGTGGAACACTGAAGCTTTCTTT
many | TRBD2 | 15 | TRBJ2-1 | TRBV5-1 | CASSAGTSGYNEQFF | TGCGCCAGCAGCGCCGGGACTAGCGGCTACAATGAGCAGTTCTTC
. | . | 14 | TRBJ1-1 | TRBV28 | CASREDRRNTEAFF | TGTGCCAGCAGGGAAGACAGGAGGAACACTGAAGCTTTCTTT
few | . | 11 | TRBJ2-4 | TRBV11-2 | CASSFANIQYF | TGTGCCAGCAGCTTTGCAAACATTCAGTACTTC
. | . | 15 | TRBJ2-3 | TRBV19 | CASSNPWRDTDTQYF | TGTGCCAGTAGTAACCCCTGGCGGGACACAGATACGCAGTATTTT
few | . | 14 | TRBJ1-2 | TRBV2 | CASSEIGQLYGYTF | TGTGCCAGCAGTGAAATAGGACAGCTCTATGGCTACACCTTC
. | . | 15 | TRBJ1-5 | TRBV27 | CASSRQGGWNQPQHF | TGTGCCAGTAGCCGGCAGGGAGGATGGAATCAGCCCCAGCATTTT
few | . | 15 | TRBJ1-1 | TRBV15 | CATSRGGVFPTEAFF | TGTGCCACCAGCAGAGGGGGGGTTTTTCCGACTGAAGCTTTCTTT
. | . | 14 | TRBJ1-5 | TRBV2 | CASRGGGGLQPQHF | TGTGCCAGCAGGGGGGGAGGAGGACTTCAGCCCCAGCATTTT
. | . | 13 | TRBJ2-5 | TRBV19 | CASSISGWETQYF | TGTGCCAGTAGTATTAGCGGTTGGGAGACCCAGTACTTC
. | TRBD1 | 14 | TRBJ2-5 | TRBV6-5 | CASTAPGGQETQYF | TGTGCCAGCACTGCCCCAGGGGGACAAGAGACCCAGTACTTC
. | . | 13 | TRBJ1-2 | TRBV6-5 | CASSRDSLYGYTF | TGTGCCAGCAGCAGGGACTCCCTCTATGGCTACACCTTC
many | . | 13 | TRBJ2-7 | TRBV9 | CASSARERGEQYF | TGTGCCAGCAGCGCCAGGGAAAGGGGCGAGCAGTACTTC
many | TRBD1 | 15 | TRBJ2-7 | TRBV23-1 | CASRNGQGSIYEQYF | TGCGCCAGCAGAAACGGACAGGGATCAATCTACGAGCAGTACTTC
. | . | 14 | TRBJ2-5 | TRBV19 | CASSIGWGIAAQYF | TGTGCCAGTAGTATTGGATGGGGGATCGCGGCCCAGTACTTC
few | . | 13 | TRBJ1-1 | TRBV11-2 | CASSIGEGNEAFF | TGTGCCAGCAGCATAGGCGAGGGGAACGAAGCTTTCTTT
. | . | 14 | TRBJ1-1 | TRBV7-9 | CASSLYGTNTEAFF | TGTGCCAGCAGCTTATATGGGACCAACACTGAAGCTTTCTTT
. | TRBD1 | 15 | TRBJ1-6 | TRBV10-3 | CAISEITGGNSPLHF | TGTGCCATCAGTGAGATCACAGGGGGCAATTCACCCCTCCACTTT
few | TRBD1 | 15 | TRBJ2-4 | TRBV19 | CASNDRVLAKNIQYF | TGTGCCAGTAATGACAGGGTCCTAGCCAAAAACATTCAGTACTTC
. | . | 13 | TRBJ1-2 | TRBV5-1 | CASTISSGYGYTF | TGCGCCAGTACAATATCGTCTGGCTATGGCTACACCTTC
few | . | 13 | TRBJ2-1 | TRBV7-2 | CASSFSLVIKQFF | TGTGCCAGCAGCTTTTCGTTGGTCATTAAGCAGTTCTTC
. | TRBD1 | 13 | TRBJ1-5 | TRBV6-1 | CASREQGVQPQHF | TGTGCCAGCCGGGAACAGGGGGTACAGCCCCAGCATTTT
few | TRBD2 | 17 | TRBJ2-7 | TRBV5-6 | CASSPDGSGRGNYEQYF | TGTGCCAGCAGCCCTGACGGTAGCGGGAGGGGTAACTACGAGCAGTACTTC
. | . | 13 | TRBJ2-5 | TRBV5-6 | CASSRPSQETQYF | TGTGCCAGCAGCCGCCCTTCACAAGAGACCCAGTACTTC
few | TRBD1 | 14 | TRBJ2-7 | TRBV10-3 | CAINAGQGGDEQYF | TGTGCCATCAACGCGGGACAGGGAGGCGACGAGCAGTACTTC
. | . | 14 | TRBJ2-7 | TRBV7-2 | CASSVSGPFYEQYF | TGTGCCAGCAGCGTAAGCGGGCCCTTCTACGAGCAGTACTTC
. | . | 13 | TRBJ1-1 | TRBV7-2 | CASSLGMHSVSLF | TGTGCCAGCAGCTTAGGTATGCATTCGGTCTCCCTTTTC
few | . | 15 | TRBJ1-4 | TRBV5-1 | CASSYSHPTREKLFF | TGCGCCAGCAGCTACTCACACCCCACGAGGGAAAAACTGTTTTTT
. | . | 16 | TRBJ1-5 | TRBV19 | CASTKGKGSQGQPQHF | TGTGCCAGTACAAAGGGAAAGGGCTCCCAGGGGCAGCCCCAGCATTTT
. | . | 14 | TRBJ1-2 | TRBV14 | CASSQVAFTVGYTF | TGTGCCAGCAGCCAAGTCGCGTTCACGGTTGGCTACACCTTC
. | . | 13 | TRBJ2-7 | TRBV28 | CASSLGRGGEQYF | TGTGCCAGCAGTTTAGGCAGGGGAGGCGAGCAGTACTTC
once | TRBD2 | 13 | TRBJ2-7 | TRBV6-1 | CASAGGLSYEQYF | TGTGCCAGCGCGGGGGGTCTCTCCTACGAGCAGTACTTC
many | . | 13 | TRBJ1-5 | TRBV27 | CASSDDVGQPQHF | TGTGCCAGCAGTGATGATGTTGGACAGCCCCAGCATTTT
. | . | 15 | TRBJ1-1 | TRBV7-9 | CASSFWERGDTEAFF | TGTGCCAGCAGCTTCTGGGAAAGGGGAGACACTGAAGCTTTCTTT
few | TRBD1 | 18 | TRBJ2-5 | TRBV28 | CASSPHRTGRDSQETQYF | TGTGCCAGCAGTCCCCACCGGACAGGCAGGGATTCCCAAGAGACCCAGTACTTC
. | . | 13 | TRBJ2-4 | TRBV7-3 | CASSTQGGVVQYF | TGTGCCAGCAGTACTCAGGGGGGAGTAGTGCAGTACTTC
few | TRBD2 | 15 | TRBJ2-1 | TRBV28 | CASSSGGLDDNEQFF | TGTGCCAGCAGTTCTGGCGGACTAGATGACAATGAGCAGTTCTTC
few | . | 16 | TRBJ1-1 | TRBV21-1 | CASSKNPGQGCTEAFF | TGTGCCAGCAGCAAAAATCCGGGACAGGGTTGCACTGAAGCTTTCTTT